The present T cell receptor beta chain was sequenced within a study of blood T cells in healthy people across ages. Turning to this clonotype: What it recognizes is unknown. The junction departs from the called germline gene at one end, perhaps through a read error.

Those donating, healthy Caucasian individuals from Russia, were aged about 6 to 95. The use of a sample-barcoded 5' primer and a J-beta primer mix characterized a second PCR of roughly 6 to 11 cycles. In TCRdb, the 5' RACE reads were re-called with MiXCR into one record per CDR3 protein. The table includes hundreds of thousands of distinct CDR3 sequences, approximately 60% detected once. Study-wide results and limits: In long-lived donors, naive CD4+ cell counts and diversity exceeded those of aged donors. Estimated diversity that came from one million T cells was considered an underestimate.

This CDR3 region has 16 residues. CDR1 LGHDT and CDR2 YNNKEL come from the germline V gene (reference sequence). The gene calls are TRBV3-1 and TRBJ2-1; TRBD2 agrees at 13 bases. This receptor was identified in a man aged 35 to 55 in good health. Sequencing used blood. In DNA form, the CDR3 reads TGTGCCAGTAGCCGCTCTTGGACTAGCGGGGGCAATGAGCAGTTCTTC. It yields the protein CASSRSWTSGGNEQFF.